The clone carrying this T cell receptor beta chain was observed at least ten times. RNA transcripts were the source from which TCR beta CDR3 regions were amplified. After a first-round RT-PCR with HTBI primers, a second-round multiplex PCR was run. TCRdb re-called the multiplex PCR reads with MiXCR, one entry per CDR3 protein. The sample contains roughly 500,000 distinct CDR3 sequences, about an eighth of which appear only once. The data were obtained in a study of Graves' ophthalmopathy and Graves' hyperthyroidism. This CDR3 has 16 amino acids. Per germline, CDR1 MNHEY and CDR2 SVGAGI. V lost 0 bases and J lost 4; bases outside the gene matches: 1. With a duration under 3 months, ophthalmopathy in the donors showed moderate-to-severe activity, CAS ≥3 and NOSPECS ≥4.

The gene calls are TRBV6-5 and TRBJ1-6; 9 bases agree with TRBD1. This clonotype originated in a woman aged 25 to 45 with Graves' ophthalmopathy. Specimen: blood. The CDR3 spells CASSYSGQGYNSPLHF. CDR3 coding DNA: TGTGCCAGCAGTTACTCGGGACAGGGATATAATTCACCCCTCCACTTT.